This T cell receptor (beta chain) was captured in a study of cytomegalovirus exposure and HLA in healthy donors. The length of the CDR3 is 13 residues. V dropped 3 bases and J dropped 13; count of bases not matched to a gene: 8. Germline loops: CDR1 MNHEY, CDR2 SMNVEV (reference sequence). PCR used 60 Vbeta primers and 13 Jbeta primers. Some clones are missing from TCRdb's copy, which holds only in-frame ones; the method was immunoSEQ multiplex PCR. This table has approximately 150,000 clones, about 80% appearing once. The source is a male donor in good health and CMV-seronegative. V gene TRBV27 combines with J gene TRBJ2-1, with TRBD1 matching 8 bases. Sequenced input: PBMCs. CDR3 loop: CASSLLVGTGQFF. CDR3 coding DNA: TGTGCCAGCAGTTTGTTAGTTGGGACAGGACAGTTCTTC.